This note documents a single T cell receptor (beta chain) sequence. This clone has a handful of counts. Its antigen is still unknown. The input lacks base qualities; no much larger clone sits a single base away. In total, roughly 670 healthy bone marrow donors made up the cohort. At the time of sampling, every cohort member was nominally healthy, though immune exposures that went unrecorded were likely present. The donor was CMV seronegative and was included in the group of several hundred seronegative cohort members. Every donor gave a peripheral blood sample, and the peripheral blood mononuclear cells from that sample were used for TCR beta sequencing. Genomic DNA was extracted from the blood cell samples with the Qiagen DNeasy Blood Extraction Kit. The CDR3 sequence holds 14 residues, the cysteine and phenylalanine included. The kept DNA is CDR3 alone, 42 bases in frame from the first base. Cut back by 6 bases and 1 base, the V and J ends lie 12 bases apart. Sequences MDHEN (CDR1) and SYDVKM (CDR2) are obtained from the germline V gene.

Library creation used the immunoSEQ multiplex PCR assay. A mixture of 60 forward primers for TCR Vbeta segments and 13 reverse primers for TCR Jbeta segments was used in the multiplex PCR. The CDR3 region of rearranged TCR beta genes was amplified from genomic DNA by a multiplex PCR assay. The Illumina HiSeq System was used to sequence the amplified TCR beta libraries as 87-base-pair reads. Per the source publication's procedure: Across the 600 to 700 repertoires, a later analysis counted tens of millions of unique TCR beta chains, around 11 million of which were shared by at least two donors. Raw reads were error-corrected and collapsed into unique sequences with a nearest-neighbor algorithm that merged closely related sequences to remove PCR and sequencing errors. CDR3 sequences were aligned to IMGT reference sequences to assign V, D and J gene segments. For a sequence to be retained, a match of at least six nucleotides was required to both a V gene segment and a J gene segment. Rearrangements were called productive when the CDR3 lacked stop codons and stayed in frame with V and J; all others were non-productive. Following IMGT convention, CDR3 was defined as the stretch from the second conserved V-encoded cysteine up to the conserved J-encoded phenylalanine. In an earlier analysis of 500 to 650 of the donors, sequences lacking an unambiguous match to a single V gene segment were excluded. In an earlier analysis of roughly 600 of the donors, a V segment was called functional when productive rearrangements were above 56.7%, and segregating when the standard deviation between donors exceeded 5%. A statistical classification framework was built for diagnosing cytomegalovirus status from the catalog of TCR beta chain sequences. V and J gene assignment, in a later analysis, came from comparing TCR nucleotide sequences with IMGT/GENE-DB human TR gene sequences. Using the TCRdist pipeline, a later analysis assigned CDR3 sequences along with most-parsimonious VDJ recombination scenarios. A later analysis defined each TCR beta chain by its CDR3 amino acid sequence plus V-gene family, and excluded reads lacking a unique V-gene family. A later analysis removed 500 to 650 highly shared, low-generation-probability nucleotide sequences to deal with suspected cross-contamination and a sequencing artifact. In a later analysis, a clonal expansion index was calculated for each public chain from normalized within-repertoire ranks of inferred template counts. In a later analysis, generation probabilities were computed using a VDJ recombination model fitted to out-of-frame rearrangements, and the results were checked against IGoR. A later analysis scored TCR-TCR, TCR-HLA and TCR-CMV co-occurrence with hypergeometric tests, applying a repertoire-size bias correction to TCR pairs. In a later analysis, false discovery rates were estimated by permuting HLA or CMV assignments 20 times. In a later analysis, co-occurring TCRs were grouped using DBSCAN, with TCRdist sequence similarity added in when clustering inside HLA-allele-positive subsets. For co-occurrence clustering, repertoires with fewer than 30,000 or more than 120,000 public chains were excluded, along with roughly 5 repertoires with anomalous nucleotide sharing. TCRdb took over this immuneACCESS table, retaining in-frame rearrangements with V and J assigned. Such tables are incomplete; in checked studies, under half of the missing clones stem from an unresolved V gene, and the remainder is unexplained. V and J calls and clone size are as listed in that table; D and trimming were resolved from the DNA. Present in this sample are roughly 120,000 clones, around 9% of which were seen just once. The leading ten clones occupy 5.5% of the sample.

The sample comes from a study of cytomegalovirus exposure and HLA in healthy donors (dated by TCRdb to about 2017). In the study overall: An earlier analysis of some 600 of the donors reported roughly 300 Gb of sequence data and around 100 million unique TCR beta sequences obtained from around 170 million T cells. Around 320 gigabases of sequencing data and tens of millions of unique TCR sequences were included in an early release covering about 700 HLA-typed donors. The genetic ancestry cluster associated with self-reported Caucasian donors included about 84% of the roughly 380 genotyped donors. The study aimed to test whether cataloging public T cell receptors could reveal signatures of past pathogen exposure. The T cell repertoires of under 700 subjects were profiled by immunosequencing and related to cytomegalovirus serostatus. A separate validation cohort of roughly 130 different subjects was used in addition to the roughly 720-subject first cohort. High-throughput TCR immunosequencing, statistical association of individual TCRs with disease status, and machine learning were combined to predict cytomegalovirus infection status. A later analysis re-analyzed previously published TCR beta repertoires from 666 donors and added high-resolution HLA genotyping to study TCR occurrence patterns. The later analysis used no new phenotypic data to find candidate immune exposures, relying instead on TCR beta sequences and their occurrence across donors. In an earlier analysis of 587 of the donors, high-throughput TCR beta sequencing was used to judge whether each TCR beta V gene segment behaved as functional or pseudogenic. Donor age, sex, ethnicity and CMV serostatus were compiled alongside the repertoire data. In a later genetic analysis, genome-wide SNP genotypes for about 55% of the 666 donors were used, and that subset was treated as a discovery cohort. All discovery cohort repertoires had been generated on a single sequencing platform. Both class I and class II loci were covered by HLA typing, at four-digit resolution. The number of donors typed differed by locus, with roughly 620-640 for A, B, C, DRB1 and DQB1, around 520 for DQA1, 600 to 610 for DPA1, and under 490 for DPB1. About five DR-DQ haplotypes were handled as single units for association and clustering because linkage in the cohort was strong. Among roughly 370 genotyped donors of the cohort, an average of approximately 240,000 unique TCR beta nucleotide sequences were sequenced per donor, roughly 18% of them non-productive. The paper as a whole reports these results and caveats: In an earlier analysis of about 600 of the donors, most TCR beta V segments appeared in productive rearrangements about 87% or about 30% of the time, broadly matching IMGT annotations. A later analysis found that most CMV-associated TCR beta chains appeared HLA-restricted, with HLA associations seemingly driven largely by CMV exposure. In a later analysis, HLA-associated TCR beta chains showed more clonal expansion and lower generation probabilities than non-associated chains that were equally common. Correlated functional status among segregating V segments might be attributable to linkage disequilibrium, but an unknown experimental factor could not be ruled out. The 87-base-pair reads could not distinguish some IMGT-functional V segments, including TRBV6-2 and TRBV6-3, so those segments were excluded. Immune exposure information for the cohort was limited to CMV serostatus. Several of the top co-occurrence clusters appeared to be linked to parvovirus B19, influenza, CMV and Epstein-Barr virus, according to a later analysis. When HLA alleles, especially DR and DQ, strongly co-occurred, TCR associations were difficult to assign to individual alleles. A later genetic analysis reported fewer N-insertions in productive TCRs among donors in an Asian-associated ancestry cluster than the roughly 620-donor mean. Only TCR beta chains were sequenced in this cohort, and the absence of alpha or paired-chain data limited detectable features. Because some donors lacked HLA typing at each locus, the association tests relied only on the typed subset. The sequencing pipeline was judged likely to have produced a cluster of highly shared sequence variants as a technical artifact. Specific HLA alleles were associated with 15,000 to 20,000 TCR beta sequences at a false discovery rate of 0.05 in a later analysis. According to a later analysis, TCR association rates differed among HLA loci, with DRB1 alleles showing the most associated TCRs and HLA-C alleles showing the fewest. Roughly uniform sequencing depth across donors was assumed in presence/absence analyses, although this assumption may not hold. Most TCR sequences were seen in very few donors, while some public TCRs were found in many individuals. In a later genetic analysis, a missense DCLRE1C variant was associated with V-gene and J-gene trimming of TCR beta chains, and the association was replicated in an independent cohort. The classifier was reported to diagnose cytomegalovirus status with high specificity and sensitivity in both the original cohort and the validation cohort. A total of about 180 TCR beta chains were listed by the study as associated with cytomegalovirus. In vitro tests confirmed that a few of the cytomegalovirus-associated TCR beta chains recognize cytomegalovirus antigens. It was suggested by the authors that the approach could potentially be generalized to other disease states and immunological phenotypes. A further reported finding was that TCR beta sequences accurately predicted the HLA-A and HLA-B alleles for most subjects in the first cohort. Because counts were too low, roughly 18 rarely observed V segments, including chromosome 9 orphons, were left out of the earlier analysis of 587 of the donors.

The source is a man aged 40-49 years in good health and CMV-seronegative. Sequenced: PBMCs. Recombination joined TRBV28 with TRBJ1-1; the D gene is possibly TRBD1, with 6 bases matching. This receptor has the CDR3 CASRKGGENTEAFF. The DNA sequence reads TGTGCCAGCAGAAAAGGGGGTGAGAACACTGAAGCTTTCTTT.